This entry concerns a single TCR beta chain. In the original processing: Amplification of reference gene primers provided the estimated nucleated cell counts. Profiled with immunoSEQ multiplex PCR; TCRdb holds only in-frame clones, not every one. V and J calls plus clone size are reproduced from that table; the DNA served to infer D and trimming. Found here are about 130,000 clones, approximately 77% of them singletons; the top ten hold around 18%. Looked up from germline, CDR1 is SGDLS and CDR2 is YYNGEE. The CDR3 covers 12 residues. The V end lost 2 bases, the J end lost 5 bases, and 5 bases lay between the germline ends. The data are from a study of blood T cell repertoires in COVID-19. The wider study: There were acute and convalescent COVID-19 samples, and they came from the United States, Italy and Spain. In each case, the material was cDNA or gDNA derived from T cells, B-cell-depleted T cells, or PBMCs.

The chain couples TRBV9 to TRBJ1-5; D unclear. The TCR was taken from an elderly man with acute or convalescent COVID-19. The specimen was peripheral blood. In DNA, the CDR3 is TGTGCCAGCAGCGTTGGAGATCAGCCCCAGCATTTT. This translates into CASSVGDQPQHF.